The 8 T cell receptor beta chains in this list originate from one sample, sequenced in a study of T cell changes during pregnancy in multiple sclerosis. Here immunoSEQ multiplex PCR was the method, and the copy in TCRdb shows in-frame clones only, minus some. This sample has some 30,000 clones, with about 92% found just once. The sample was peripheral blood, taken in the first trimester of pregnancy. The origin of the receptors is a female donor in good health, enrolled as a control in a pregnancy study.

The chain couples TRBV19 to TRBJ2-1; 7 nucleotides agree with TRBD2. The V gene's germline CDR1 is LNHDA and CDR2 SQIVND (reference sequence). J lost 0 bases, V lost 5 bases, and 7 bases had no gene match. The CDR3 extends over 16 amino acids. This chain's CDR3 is CASSLPGLGSYNEQFF. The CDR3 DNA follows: TGTGCCAGTAGTTTGCCCGGACTAGGCTCCTACAATGAGCAGTTCTTC.

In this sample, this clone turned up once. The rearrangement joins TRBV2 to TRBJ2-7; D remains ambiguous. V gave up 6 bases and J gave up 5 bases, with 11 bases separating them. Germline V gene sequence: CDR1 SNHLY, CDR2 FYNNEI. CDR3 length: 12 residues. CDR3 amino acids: CASSPLYNEQYF. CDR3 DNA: TGTGCCAGCAGCCCCCTTTATAACGAGCAGTACTTC. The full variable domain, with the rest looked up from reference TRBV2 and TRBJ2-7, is EPEVTQTPSHQVTQMGQEVILRCVPISNHLYFYWYRQILGQKVEFLVSFYNNEISEKSEIFDDQFSVERPDGSNFTLKIRSTKLEDSAMYFCASSPLYNEQYFGPGTRLTVT.

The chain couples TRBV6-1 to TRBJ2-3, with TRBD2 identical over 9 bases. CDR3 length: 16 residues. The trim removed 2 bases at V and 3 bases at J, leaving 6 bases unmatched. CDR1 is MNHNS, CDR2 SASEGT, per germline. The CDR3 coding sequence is TGTGCCAGCAGTGAACTAGCGGGATATGGTACAGATACGCAGTATTTT. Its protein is CASSELAGYGTDTQYF.

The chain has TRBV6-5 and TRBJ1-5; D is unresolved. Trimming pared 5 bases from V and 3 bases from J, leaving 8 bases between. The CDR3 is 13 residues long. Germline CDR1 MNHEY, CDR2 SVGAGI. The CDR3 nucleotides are TGTGCCAGCAGTACACAGCTCAATCAGCCCCAGCATTTT. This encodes CASSTQLNQPQHF.

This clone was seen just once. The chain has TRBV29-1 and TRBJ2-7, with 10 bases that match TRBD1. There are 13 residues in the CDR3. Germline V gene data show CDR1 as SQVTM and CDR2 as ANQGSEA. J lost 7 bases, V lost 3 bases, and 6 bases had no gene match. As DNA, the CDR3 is TGCAGCGTTGAGGGGACAGGGGTAATGGAGCAGTACTTC. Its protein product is CSVEGTGVMEQYF.

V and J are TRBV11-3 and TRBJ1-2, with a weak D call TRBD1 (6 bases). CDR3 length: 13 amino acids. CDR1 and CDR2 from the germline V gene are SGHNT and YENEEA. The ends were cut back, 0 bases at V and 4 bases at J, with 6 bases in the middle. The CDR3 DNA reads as TGTGCCAGCAGCTTAGAGGACAGCTATGGCTACACCTTC. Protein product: CASSLEDSYGYTF.

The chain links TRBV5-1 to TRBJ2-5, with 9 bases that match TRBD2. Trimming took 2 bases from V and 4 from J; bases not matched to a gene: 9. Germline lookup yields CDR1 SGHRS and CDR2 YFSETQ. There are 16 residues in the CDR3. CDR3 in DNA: TGCGCCAGCAGCTTTTTTTCCGATAGCGGGAGAGAGACCCAGTACTTC. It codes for CASSFFSDSGRETQYF.

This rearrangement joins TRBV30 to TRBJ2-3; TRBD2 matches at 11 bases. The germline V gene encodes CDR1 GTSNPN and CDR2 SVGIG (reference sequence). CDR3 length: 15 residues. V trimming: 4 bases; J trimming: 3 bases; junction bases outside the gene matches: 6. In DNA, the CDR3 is TGTGCCTGGAACGGCCCTAGCGGGAGGACAGATACGCAGTATTTT. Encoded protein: CAWNGPSGRTDTQYF.